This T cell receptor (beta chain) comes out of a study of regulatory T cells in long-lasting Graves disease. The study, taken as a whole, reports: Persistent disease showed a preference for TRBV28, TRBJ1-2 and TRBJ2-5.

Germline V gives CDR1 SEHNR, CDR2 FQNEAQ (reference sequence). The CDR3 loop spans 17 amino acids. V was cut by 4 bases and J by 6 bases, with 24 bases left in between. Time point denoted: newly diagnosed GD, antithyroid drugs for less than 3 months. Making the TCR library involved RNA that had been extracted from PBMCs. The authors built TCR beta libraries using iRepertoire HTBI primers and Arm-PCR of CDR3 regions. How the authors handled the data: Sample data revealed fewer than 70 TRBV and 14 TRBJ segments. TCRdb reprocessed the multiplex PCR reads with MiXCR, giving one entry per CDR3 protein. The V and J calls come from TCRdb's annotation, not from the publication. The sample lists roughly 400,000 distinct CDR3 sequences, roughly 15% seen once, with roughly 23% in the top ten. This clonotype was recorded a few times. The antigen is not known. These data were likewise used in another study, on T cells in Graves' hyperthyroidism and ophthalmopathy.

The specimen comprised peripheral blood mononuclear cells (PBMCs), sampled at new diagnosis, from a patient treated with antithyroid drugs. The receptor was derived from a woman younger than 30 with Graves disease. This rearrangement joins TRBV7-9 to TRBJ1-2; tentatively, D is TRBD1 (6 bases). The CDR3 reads CASSSTPPGHRPDGYTF. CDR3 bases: TGTGCCAGCAGCTCTACGCCTCCGGGACACCGTCCTGATGGCTACACCTTC.